Listed below are T cell receptor beta chains from one sample, sequenced in a study of blood T cell repertoires in COVID-19. Sequencing was performed with immunoSEQ multiplex PCR; in TCRdb, only in-frame clones are kept and a portion is missing. The sample contains fewer than 500,000 clones, 86% of which appear only once. Sequenced sample: peripheral blood. The origin of the receptors is a woman under 40 with active or convalescent COVID-19. CDR3s include the opening cysteine and the closing phenylalanine or tryptophan. D genes are given only for firm matches. Part of the rows lack a size; the others show once, few, many or a class for expanded clones.

V	size	D	J	CDR3	DNA
TRBV7-6	once	.	TRBJ1-5	CASSPGQSGQPQHF	TGTGCCAGCAGCCCAGGACAGTCGGGGCAGCCCCAGCATTTT
TRBV25-1	.	.	TRBJ1-1	CASSGHAGRGSAEAFF	TGTGCCAGCAGTGGCCACGCCGGGAGGGGGAGCGCTGAAGCTTTCTTT
TRBV2	.	.	TRBJ1-6	CASSESPYASPRAPLHF	TGTGCCAGCAGTGAATCGCCCTATGCCAGTCCTCGGGCACCCCTCCACTTT
TRBV12-3/TRBV12-4	.	.	TRBJ1-1	CASIRDGGMRAFF	TGTGCCAGCATCCGCGACGGGGGAATGCGAGCTTTCTTT
TRBV27	once	TRBD2	TRBJ2-7	CASRQRGSSYEQYF	TGTGCCAGCCGACAGCGGGGTAGCTCCTACGAGCAGTACTTC
TRBV15	.	.	TRBJ1-1	CATSRVLMRGTEAFF	TGTGCCACCAGCAGAGTGCTAATGCGAGGCACTGAAGCTTTCTTT
TRBV29-1	.	.	TRBJ1-1	CSSPGGGDTEAFF	TGCAGCTCCCCAGGCGGGGGTGACACTGAAGCTTTCTTT
TRBV27	.	.	TRBJ2-4	CASSTYTTGVVKNIQYF	TGTGCCAGCAGTACGTACACTACGGGGGTTGTGAAAAACATTCAGTACTTC
TRBV29-1	once	.	TRBJ1-4	CSVGDRTEKLFF	TGCAGCGTTGGCGACAGAACTGAAAAACTGTTTTTT
TRBV10-3	.	TRBD1	TRBJ2-5	CAITVGQGETQYF	TGTGCCATCACCGTGGGACAGGGTGAGACCCAGTACTTC
TRBV6-2/TRBV6-3	.	.	TRBJ1-1	CASSSQANTEAFF	TGTGCCAGCAGTTCACAGGCGAACACTGAAGCTTTCTTT
TRBV2	.	.	TRBJ1-3	CASSEVLRFSGNTIYF	TGTGCCAGCAGTGAAGTCCTCAGGTTCTCTGGAAACACCATATATTTT
TRBV20-1	.	.	TRBJ1-2	CSASRGIGYGYTF	TGCAGTGCTAGTCGCGGTATAGGCTATGGCTACACCTTC
TRBV2	.	TRBD1	TRBJ1-5	CASREDRGNNQPQHF	TGTGCCAGCAGAGAGGACAGGGGTAACAATCAGCCCCAGCATTTT
TRBV5-4	.	.	TRBJ2-5	CASSDPGLRETQYF	TGTGCCAGCAGCGATCCGGGATTAAGAGAGACCCAGTACTTC
TRBV7-2	.	.	TRBJ2-5	CASSYPESQETQYF	TGTGCCAGCAGCTACCCGGAGTCCCAAGAGACCCAGTACTTC
TRBV27	.	.	TRBJ2-1	CASSEWTISSYNEQFF	TGTGCCAGCAGCGAGTGGACTATCAGCTCCTACAATGAGCAGTTCTTC
TRBV5-1	.	.	TRBJ2-7	CASGYRDSSSYEQYF	TGCGCCAGCGGATACCGGGACTCGAGCTCCTACGAGCAGTACTTC
TRBV3-1/TRBV3-2	.	.	TRBJ2-1	CASSPGLSSSSYNEQFF	TGTGCCAGCAGTCCGGGACTCTCTTCGAGCTCCTACAATGAGCAGTTCTTC
TRBV3-1/TRBV3-2	.	TRBD1	TRBJ1-2	CAGSQGGQGTYGYTF	TGTGCCGGCAGCCAAGGTGGACAGGGAACCTATGGCTACACCTTC
TRBV7-6	.	TRBD1	TRBJ2-3	CASSAPTGGRITDTQYF	TGTGCCAGCAGCGCGCCGACAGGGGGCCGGATCACAGATACGCAGTATTTT
TRBV3-1/TRBV3-2	.	TRBD1	TRBJ1-1	CASSRQGVTEAFF	TGTGCCAGCAGCCGACAGGGGGTGACTGAAGCTTTCTTT
TRBV7-9	.	TRBD1	TRBJ1-6	CAHSTGANSPLHF	TGTGCGCACTCGACAGGGGCGAATTCACCCCTCCACTTT
TRBV10-1	.	.	TRBJ1-1	CASSAQVETEAFF	TGCGCCAGCAGTGCACAGGTTGAGACTGAAGCTTTCTTT
TRBV11-2	.	TRBD1	TRBJ2-5	CASSLDWWSGTGGGETQYF	TGTGCCAGCAGCTTAGATTGGTGGTCCGGGACAGGGGGCGGAGAGACCCAGTACTTC
TRBV5-1	.	TRBD1	TRBJ1-6	CASIPLAGQGRNTYNSPLHF	TGCGCCAGCATCCCGCTGGCGGGACAGGGAAGGAATACCTATAATTCACCCCTCCACTTT
TRBV19	.	TRBD1	TRBJ1-1	CASSMDLASQGGTEAFF	TGTGCCAGTAGTATGGATCTGGCGTCGCAGGGGGGCACTGAAGCTTTCTTT
TRBV9	.	.	TRBJ1-6	CASSVEPGADSPLHF	TGTGCCAGCAGCGTAGAACCAGGGGCGGATTCACCCCTCCACTTT
TRBV27	few	.	TRBJ1-1	CASSSTGYTEAFF	TGTGCCAGCAGTTCAACAGGGTACACTGAAGCTTTCTTT
TRBV5-6	.	.	TRBJ2-5	CASSLEFVASETQYF	TGTGCCAGCAGCTTGGAATTTGTAGCTTCGGAGACCCAGTACTTC
TRBV27	.	TRBD1	TRBJ1-2	CASSLSGTGGNYGYTF	TGTGCCAGCAGTTTATCCGGGACAGGGGGCAACTATGGCTACACCTTC
TRBV18	.	TRBD2	TRBJ2-3	CASSRRLAGGQDTQYF	TGTGCCAGCTCACGTCGCCTAGCGGGGGGGCAAGATACGCAGTATTTT
TRBV6-4	.	.	TRBJ1-5	CASSERQSSNQPQHF	TGTGCCAGCAGTGAACGACAGAGTAGCAATCAGCCCCAGCATTTT
TRBV4-1	.	.	TRBJ1-4	CASSHERVPTNEKLFF	TGCGCCAGCAGCCACGAGCGAGTTCCAACTAATGAAAAACTGTTTTTT
TRBV5-4	.	TRBD1	TRBJ1-1	CASSSRQGTAEAFF	TGTGCCAGCAGCTCGAGACAGGGGACCGCTGAAGCTTTCTTT
TRBV6-2/TRBV6-3	.	TRBD1	TRBJ2-7	CASSPRTGFDEQYF	TGTGCCAGCAGTCCGAGGACAGGGTTCGACGAGCAGTACTTC
TRBV2	.	TRBD2	TRBJ2-3	CASSSGLAGGTDTQYF	TGTGCCAGCAGCTCAGGACTAGCGGGAGGGACAGATACGCAGTATTTT
TRBV18	once	.	TRBJ2-5	CASSPRTVRGSETQYF	TGTGCCAGCTCACCCCGGACCGTCCGGGGATCGGAGACCCAGTACTTC
TRBV7-6	.	.	TRBJ2-7	CASSLAVEPLSLYEQYF	TGTGCCAGCAGCTTAGCGGTAGAACCCCTCTCCCTATACGAGCAGTACTTC
TRBV30	few	.	TRBJ1-3	CAWSAVSGNTIYF	TGTGCCTGGAGCGCGGTTTCTGGAAACACCATATATTTT
TRBV29-1	.	TRBD1	TRBJ2-1	CSVETGGSYNEQFF	TGCAGCGTGGAAACAGGGGGCTCCTACAATGAGCAGTTCTTC
TRBV15	.	TRBD1	TRBJ2-5	CATSRTATGKSVETQYF	TGTGCCACCAGCAGAACCGCGACAGGGAAGAGCGTAGAGACCCAGTACTTC
TRBV19	.	TRBD2	TRBJ2-1	CATTRGGSYNEQFF	TGTGCCACTACTCGCGGGGGATCCTACAATGAGCAGTTCTTC
TRBV6-1	.	TRBD1	TRBJ1-4	CASSEEGQGGRKLFF	TGTGCCAGCAGTGAAGAAGGACAGGGAGGGCGAAAACTGTTTTTT
TRBV5-4	.	TRBD2	TRBJ2-7	CASSLSGGAYEQYF	TGTGCCAGCAGCTTAAGCGGGGGGGCTTACGAGCAGTACTTC
TRBV29-1	.	TRBD2	TRBJ2-1	CSGRTSYNEQFF	TGCAGCGGCCGGACTAGCTACAATGAGCAGTTCTTC
TRBV11-2	.	TRBD2	TRBJ2-3	CASSLEIWTSPTADTQYF	TGTGCCAGCAGCTTAGAGATTTGGACTAGTCCCACGGCAGATACGCAGTATTTT
TRBV5-6	.	.	TRBJ2-1	CASSPHPVDEQFF	TGTGCCAGCAGCCCCCACCCGGTAGATGAGCAGTTCTTC
TRBV10-3	.	.	TRBJ2-7	CAISEGAGSYEQYF	TGTGCCATCAGTGAAGGCGCCGGGTCCTACGAGCAGTACTTC
TRBV5-1	.	TRBD1	TRBJ1-2	CASSPGQGKSNYGYTF	TGCGCCAGCAGTCCGGGACAGGGAAAAAGTAACTATGGCTACACCTTC
TRBV6-5	.	.	TRBJ2-1	CASSYDSGAYNEQFF	TGTGCCAGCAGTTACGACTCGGGAGCTTACAATGAGCAGTTCTTC
TRBV25-1	.	.	TRBJ2-3	CASSERRTESTDTQYF	TGTGCCAGCAGTGAAAGACGGACAGAAAGCACAGATACGCAGTATTTT
TRBV5-6	.	TRBD2	TRBJ2-1	CASSLGLTSGTYNEQFF	TGTGCCAGCAGCTTGGGTTTGACTAGCGGGACATACAATGAGCAGTTCTTC
TRBV6-5	.	.	TRBJ1-6	CASSQGNNSPLHF	TGTGCCAGCAGCCAGGGGAATAATTCACCCCTCCACTTT